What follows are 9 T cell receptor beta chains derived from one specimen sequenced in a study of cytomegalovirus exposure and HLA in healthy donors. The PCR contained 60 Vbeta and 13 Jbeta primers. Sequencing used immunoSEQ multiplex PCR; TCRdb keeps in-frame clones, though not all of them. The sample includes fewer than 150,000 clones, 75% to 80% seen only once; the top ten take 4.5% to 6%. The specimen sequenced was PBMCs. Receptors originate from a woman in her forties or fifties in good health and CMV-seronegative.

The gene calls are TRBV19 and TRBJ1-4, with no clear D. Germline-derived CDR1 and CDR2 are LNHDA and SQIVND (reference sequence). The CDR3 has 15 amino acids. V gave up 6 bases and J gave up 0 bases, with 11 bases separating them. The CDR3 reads CASSHRRATNEKLFF. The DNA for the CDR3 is TGTGCCAGTAGCCATCGGCGGGCAACTAATGAAAAACTGTTTTTT.

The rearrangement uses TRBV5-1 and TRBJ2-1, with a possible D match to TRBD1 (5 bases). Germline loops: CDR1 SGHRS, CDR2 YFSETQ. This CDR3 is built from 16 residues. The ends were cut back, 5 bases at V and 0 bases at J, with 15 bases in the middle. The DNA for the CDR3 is TGCGCCAGCAGGGTTGGGGCCCCCAGCTCCTACAATGAGCAGTTCTTC. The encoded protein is CASRVGAPSSYNEQFF.

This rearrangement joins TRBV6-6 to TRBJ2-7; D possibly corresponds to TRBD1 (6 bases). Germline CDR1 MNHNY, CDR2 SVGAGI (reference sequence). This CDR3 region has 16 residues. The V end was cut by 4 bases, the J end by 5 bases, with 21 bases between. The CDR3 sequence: CASSLYGQSLRHEQYF. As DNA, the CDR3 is TGTGCCAGCAGTTTATACGGACAGTCTTTGAGGCACGAGCAGTACTTC.

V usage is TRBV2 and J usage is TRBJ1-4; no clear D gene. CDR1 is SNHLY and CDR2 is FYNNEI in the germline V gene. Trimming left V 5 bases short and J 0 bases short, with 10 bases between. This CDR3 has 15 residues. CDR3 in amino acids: CASSPYSSTNEKLFF. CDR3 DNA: TGTGCCAGCAGTCCATACAGCTCAACTAATGAAAAACTGTTTTTT.

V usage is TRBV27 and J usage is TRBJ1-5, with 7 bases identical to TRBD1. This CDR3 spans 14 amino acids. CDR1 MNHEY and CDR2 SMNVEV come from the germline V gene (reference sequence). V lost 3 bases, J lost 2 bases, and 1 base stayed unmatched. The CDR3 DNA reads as TGTGCCAGCAGTTTTAGGGGGCGCAATCAGCCCCAGCATTTT. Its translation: CASSFRGRNQPQHF.

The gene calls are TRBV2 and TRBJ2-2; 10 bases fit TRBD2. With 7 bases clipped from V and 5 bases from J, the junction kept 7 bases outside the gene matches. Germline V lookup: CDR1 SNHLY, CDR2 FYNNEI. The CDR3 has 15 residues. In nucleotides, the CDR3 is TGTGCCAGCAAGGCGGGGACTAGCGTTACCGGGGAGCTGTTTTTT. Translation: CASKAGTSVTGELFF.

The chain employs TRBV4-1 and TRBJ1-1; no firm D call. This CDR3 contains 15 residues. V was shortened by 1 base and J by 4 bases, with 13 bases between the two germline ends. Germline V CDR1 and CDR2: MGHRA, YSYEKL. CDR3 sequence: CASSQVVGMVTEAFF. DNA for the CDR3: TGCGCCAGCAGCCAAGTGGTGGGCATGGTCACTGAAGCTTTCTTT.

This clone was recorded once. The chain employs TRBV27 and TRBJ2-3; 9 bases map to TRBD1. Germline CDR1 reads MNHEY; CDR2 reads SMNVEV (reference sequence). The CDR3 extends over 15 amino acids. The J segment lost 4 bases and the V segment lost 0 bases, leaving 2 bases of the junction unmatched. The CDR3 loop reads CASSLSGTGPDTQYF. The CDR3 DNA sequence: TGTGCCAGCAGTTTATCCGGGACAGGGCCAGATACGCAGTATTTT.

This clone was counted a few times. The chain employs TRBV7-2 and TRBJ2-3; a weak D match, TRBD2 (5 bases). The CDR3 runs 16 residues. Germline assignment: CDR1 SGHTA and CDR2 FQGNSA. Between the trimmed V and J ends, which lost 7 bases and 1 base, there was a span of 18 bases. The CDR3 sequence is CASKLSEARGTDTQYF. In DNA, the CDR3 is TGTGCCAGCAAGCTTAGCGAAGCCAGAGGCACAGATACGCAGTATTTT.